These 2 T cell receptor beta chains originate from one sample sequenced in a study of cytomegalovirus exposure and HLA in healthy donors. 60 Vbeta and 13 Jbeta primers were used in PCR. The method was immunoSEQ multiplex PCR; TCRdb's version includes in-frame clones alone and lacks a portion of them. The sample includes over 140,000 clones, more than 70% of them seen just once. The sample taken for sequencing was PBMCs. The receptors derive from a man between 50 and 59 years old in good health and CMV-seronegative.

The chain links TRBV7-8 to TRBJ2-1; a possible D gene is TRBD1 (6 bases). Germline V gene sequence: CDR1 SGHVS, CDR2 FQNEAQ. V was pared by 5 bases and J by 6 bases, with 11 bases between. The CDR3 is 13 residues long. The DNA of the CDR3 is TGTGCCAGCAGCCTCGGACAGCCCAATGAGCAGTTCTTC. Its translation: CASSLGQPNEQFF.

The V and J genes are TRBV18 and TRBJ2-7, with 12 positions matching TRBD1. CDR1 is KGHSH and CDR2 is LQKENI in the germline V gene. V was clipped by 6 bases and J by 5 bases; unmatched bases: 2. This CDR3 contains 13 residues. CDR3 nucleotide sequence: TGTGCCAGCTCGGGACAGGGGGCGAACGAGCAGTACTTC. This encodes CASSGQGANEQYF.